A single T cell receptor beta chain is shown here with its context. Antigen: not known. With 60 Vbeta and 13 Jbeta primers, the PCR was carried out. This table comes from immunoSEQ multiplex PCR, and its TCRdb copy is limited to in-frame clones, with some not included. The data contain fewer than 200,000 clones, roughly 84% of them seen just once; the ten biggest clones take up less than 2%. The data were obtained in a study of cytomegalovirus exposure and HLA in healthy donors. Regarding the study as a whole: Some V segments could not be told apart, so they were left out, TRBV6-2 and TRBV6-3 among them. Immune exposure information comprised only CMV serostatus.

The V gene lost 3 bases and the J gene lost 2 bases, with 13 bases spanning the gap. Germline assignment: CDR1 SGHDN and CDR2 FVKESK. This CDR3 comprises 15 residues. The genes are TRBV14 and TRBJ1-1; perhaps TRBD1 as D (6 bases). Sequenced material: PBMCs. This TCR was recovered from a male donor in good health and CMV-seronegative. CDR3 in amino acids: CASSQTGRSNTEAFF. The DNA for the CDR3 is TGTGCCAGCAGCCAGACAGGACGGAGCAACACTGAAGCTTTCTTT. The whole variable domain, filled in from reference TRBV14 and TRBJ1-1, reads EAGVTQFPSHSVIEKGQTVTLRCDPISGHDNLYWYRRVMGKEIKFLLHFVKESKQDESGMPNNRFLAERTGGTYSTLKVQPAELEDSGVYFCASSQTGRSNTEAFFGQGTRLTVV.